Listed here are 25 T cell receptor beta chains from one sample, sequenced in a study of Ad26.COV2.S vaccination and SARS-CoV-2 variants. Method: immunoSEQ multiplex PCR; TCRdb's copy keeps in-frame clones and lacks some. The sample includes about 180,000 clones, approximately 90% seen only once; the top ten take roughly 6%. Specimen: peripheral blood, collected after recovery from COVID-19. These receptors were taken from a human donor who had recovered from COVID-19.

This chain connects TRBV11-1 to TRBJ2-1, with 8 positions matching TRBD2. CDR1 and CDR2 (germline): SGHAT, FQDESV (reference sequence). V shed 5 bases, J shed 11 bases, and the junction held 8 bases outside the gene matches. CDR3 length equals 13 residues. The CDR3 sequence is CASSLYGGAKQFF. CDR3 nucleotides: TGTGCCAGCAGCCTCTACGGGGGGGCCAAGCAGTTCTTC.

CDR3 sequence reads: CATSRSPSGANVLTF. The CDR3 nucleotides are TGTGCCACCAGCAGATCACCCTCCGGGGCCAACGTCCTGACTTTC. The chain combines TRBV15 with TRBJ2-6; D ambiguous. Germline CDR1 and CDR2: LNHNV and YYDKDF (reference sequence). Trimming stripped 2 bases from V and 4 bases from J, with 9 bases between. This CDR3 contains 15 residues.

This chain joins TRBV11-2 and TRBJ2-7; D not resolved. The CDR3 totals 15 residues. Germline lookup yields CDR1 SGHAT and CDR2 FQNNGV. The ends were cut back, 3 bases at V and 6 bases at J, with 18 bases in the middle. CDR3 in DNA: TGTGCCAGCAGCTTGGGAATCCCCCGAGAAATCGAGCAGTACTTC. This encodes CASSLGIPREIEQYF.

The CDR3: CASSLKRSGALAEIYEQFF. The CDR3 DNA sequence: TGTGCCAGCAGCTTGAAGCGAAGCGGGGCTCTAGCTGAGATATATGAGCAGTTCTTC. The gene calls are TRBV5-4 and TRBJ2-1, with 7 nucleotides matching TRBD2. CDR3 size: 19 residues. Germline loops: CDR1 SGHNT, CDR2 YYREEE (reference sequence). J was trimmed by 8 bases and V by 1 base; bases with no gene match: 21.

This clone appeared once. The genes are TRBV15 and TRBJ2-7, with 8 bases fitting TRBD1. J lost 3 bases, V lost 4 bases, and 5 bases had no gene match. This CDR3 has 14 residues. Germline CDR1 LNHNV, CDR2 YYDKDF (reference sequence). CDR3 sequence reads: CATSTPGGGYEQYF. The CDR3 region has the DNA TGTGCCACCAGCACTCCAGGGGGCGGCTACGAGCAGTACTTC.

CDR3 nucleotide sequence: TGTGCCAGCGGGAGCGCCGTAGATACGCAGTATTTT. It codes for CASGSAVDTQYF. V gene TRBV3-1 (or the pseudogene TRBV3-2) combines with J gene TRBJ2-3, with a possible D match to TRBD2 (5 bases). CDR1 LGHDT and CDR2 YNNKEL come from the germline V gene (reference sequence). Trimming pared 8 bases from V and 5 bases from J, leaving 11 bases between. CDR3 length equals 12 residues.

Here the CDR3 DNA reads TGTGCCAGCAGTTTAGAGCGGGGGGGCACAGATACGCAGTATTTT. This gives the protein CASSLERGGTDTQYF. The chain combines TRBV27 with TRBJ2-3, with 9 bases aligning to TRBD2. The V gene's germline CDR1 is MNHEY and CDR2 SMNVEV (reference sequence). V trimming: 2 bases; J trimming: 1 base; junction bases outside the gene matches: 1. This CDR3 is built from 15 residues.

The chain couples TRBV30 to TRBJ1-4; D gene unclear. This CDR3 comprises 12 residues. Germline CDR1 reads GTSNPN; CDR2 reads SVGIG (reference sequence). Trimming took 8 bases from V and 3 from J, leaving 10 bases between them. CDR3: CAGVTSNEKLFF. The CDR3 nucleotides are TGTGCCGGAGTAACCTCTAATGAAAAACTGTTTTTT.

V and J are TRBV12-3 or TRBV12-4 and TRBJ1-2; D is unclear. This CDR3 is 13 amino acids long. V was pared by 6 bases and J by 3 bases, with 11 bases between. The CDR3 DNA reads TGTGCCAGCAGCCAGACGGGCGACTATGGCTACACCTTC. Translating gives CASSQTGDYGYTF.

This clone was recorded only once. The CDR3 DNA sequence: TGTGCCAGCAGCTTCACACTAGCGGGGGCCACAGATACGCAGTATTTT. Translation: CASSFTLAGATDTQYF. V and J are TRBV7-6 and TRBJ2-3; 11 bases align to TRBD2. CDR1 SGHVS and CDR2 FNYEAQ come from the germline V gene. This CDR3 region has 16 residues. V gave up 3 bases and J gave up 2 bases; unmatched junction bases: 4.

The chain has TRBV11-3 and TRBJ1-5; 8 positions match TRBD1. The CDR3 spans 15 residues. V trimming: 2 bases; J trimming: 6 bases; junction bases outside the gene matches: 6. Per the germline V gene, CDR1 is SGHNT and CDR2 is YENEEA. CDR3 protein: CASSLSGQGTQPQHF. The CDR3 DNA is TGTGCCAGCAGCTTAAGCGGACAGGGCACTCAGCCCCAGCATTTT.

This chain uses TRBV5-1 with TRBJ2-5; 8 positions agree with TRBD2. J was trimmed by 3 bases and V by 5 bases; bases with no gene match: 6. CDR3 length: 14 residues. Germline V lookup: CDR1 SGHRS, CDR2 YFSETQ. CDR3 bases: TGCGCCAGCAGATTCGACGGGGGGGAAGAGACCCAGTACTTC. Protein: CASRFDGGEETQYF.

This clone was found a few times. The chain has TRBV7-9 and TRBJ2-1, with 10 bases that match TRBD2. Germline trimming cut 5 bases from V and 7 bases from J; bases unmatched to any gene: 8. Germline V lookup: CDR1 SEHNR, CDR2 FQNEAQ (reference sequence). The CDR3 extends over 15 amino acids. The CDR3 sequence: CASSTQLAGENEQFF. The CDR3 nucleotides read TGTGCCAGCAGCACGCAGCTAGCGGGAGAAAATGAGCAGTTCTTC. The whole variable domain, filled in from reference TRBV7-9 and TRBJ2-1, reads DTGVSQNPRHKITKRGQNVTFRCDPISEHNRLYWYRQTLGQGPEFLTYFQNEAQLEKSRLLSDRFSAERPKGSFSTLEIQRTEQGDSAMYLCASSTQLAGENEQFFGPGTRLTVL.

The chain links TRBV2 to TRBJ2-7; 8 nucleotides align to TRBD2. V dropped 10 bases and J dropped 5; count of bases not matched to a gene: 10. Germline V gene data show CDR1 as SNHLY and CDR2 as FYNNEI. This CDR3 has 13 residues. The CDR3 nucleotides are TGTGCCACTTCCGGGACTAGATTCCACGAGCAGTACTTC. Translating gives CATSGTRFHEQYF.

The gene calls are TRBV7-9 and TRBJ2-6; D perhaps matches TRBD1 (6 bases). The germline V gene has CDR1 SEHNR and CDR2 FQNEAQ (reference sequence). Trimming took off 4 bases at V and 0 bases at J, with 13 bases between the two ends. There are 17 residues in the CDR3. The CDR3 DNA reads TGTGCCAGCAGCTCCGCAGGGGCAGGCTCTGGGGCCAACGTCCTGACTTTC. It codes for CASSSAGAGSGANVLTF.

The count of this clone is one. The genes are TRBV9 and TRBJ2-7, with D perhaps given as TRBD1 or TRBD2 (6 bases each). CDR1 SGDLS and CDR2 YYNGEE come from the germline V gene. This CDR3 is 15 amino acids long. V lost 4 bases, J lost 0 bases, and 14 bases lay in between. The CDR3 loop reads CASSRGHPSSYEQYF. In DNA form, the CDR3 reads TGTGCCAGCAGCCGGGGGCACCCGAGCTCCTACGAGCAGTACTTC.

The chain employs TRBV7-8 and TRBJ2-1; possibly TRBD1 for D (6 bases). Germline V gene lookup returns CDR1 SGHVS and CDR2 FQNEAQ. The CDR3 extends over 20 amino acids. V shed 1 base and J shed 5 bases, with 27 bases lying between them. CDR3 sequence reads: CASSLGIGTRTPTLDNEQFF. CDR3 sequence (DNA): TGTGCCAGCAGCTTAGGCATCGGGACAAGGACTCCAACCCTGGACAATGAGCAGTTCTTC.

This clone was counted only a few times. The genes are TRBV4-1 and TRBJ1-1; possibly TRBD1 for D (5 bases). This CDR3 has 15 residues. V lost 1 base and J 4 bases, leaving 13 bases between the germline ends. Germline assignment: CDR1 MGHRA and CDR2 YSYEKL. CDR3 coding DNA: TGCGCCAGCAGCCAAGGTTGGGCAGGGAGCACTGAAGCTTTCTTT. Its translation: CASSQGWAGSTEAFF.

The chain links TRBV6-1 to TRBJ2-7; the D gene is possibly TRBD2 (6 bases). The V and J ends lost 3 bases and 2 bases respectively, with 14 bases between them. The CDR3 consists of 15 residues. CDR1 is MNHNS and CDR2 is SASEGT in the germline V gene. The CDR3 reads CASSEGLGKAYEQYF. In DNA form, the CDR3 reads TGTGCCAGCAGTGAGGGACTTGGAAAAGCCTACGAGCAGTACTTC.

This sequence joins TRBV6-5 and TRBJ2-7, with 11 bases lining up with TRBD2. The V and J ends lost 0 bases and 3 bases, in that order; junction bases with no gene match: 4. CDR3 length equals 16 residues. The V gene's germline CDR1 is MNHEY and CDR2 SVGAGI. The CDR3 reads CASSYSLAGAHYEQYF. For the CDR3, the DNA is TGTGCCAGCAGTTACTCACTAGCGGGGGCCCACTACGAGCAGTACTTC.

The gene calls are TRBV6-1 and TRBJ2-5; TRBD2 matches at 8 bases. V trimming: 2 bases; J trimming: 2 bases; junction bases outside the gene matches: 7. This CDR3 is built from 16 residues. CDR1 MNHNS and CDR2 SASEGT come from the germline V gene. In nucleotides, the CDR3 is TGTGCCAGCAGTGAACAGCGGGGGCCTCTTCAAGAGACCCAGTACTTC. It is translated as CASSEQRGPLQETQYF.

The J gene is TRBJ2-1, the V gene TRBV10-3; perhaps TRBD2 as D (6 bases). V lost 5 bases to trimming and J lost 4 bases, with 12 bases between them. The CDR3 is 14 amino acids. CDR1 is ENHRY and CDR2 is SYGVKD in the germline V gene. CDR3 amino acids: CAISYSSVYNEQFF. CDR3 in DNA: TGTGCCATCAGTTACTCTAGCGTGTACAATGAGCAGTTCTTC.

The chain is built from TRBV7-9 and TRBJ2-5, with 10 bases that match TRBD2. The CDR3 length is 16 residues. Per germline, CDR1 SEHNR and CDR2 FQNEAQ (reference sequence). V trimming: 2 bases; J trimming: 4 bases; junction bases outside the gene matches: 7. CDR3 DNA: TGTGCCAGCAGCTTACCAAGCGGGGGGGCACGAGAGACCCAGTACTTC. It encodes CASSLPSGGARETQYF.

This chain joins TRBV5-1 and TRBJ1-2; TRBD1 is a possible D gene (5 bases). CDR1 SGHRS and CDR2 YFSETQ come from the germline V gene. This CDR3 contains 16 residues. Deletions cut 1 base from V and 5 bases from J, with 18 bases between. The CDR3 region has the DNA TGCGCCAGCAGCTTGCTGGGAGGGGCTGAAGGGTATGGCTACACCTTC. This sequence encodes CASSLLGGAEGYGYTF.

The J gene is TRBJ2-7, the V gene TRBV29-1, with 12 bases that match TRBD1. The length of the CDR3 is 14 residues. The V and J ends lost 4 bases and 3 bases, in that order; junction bases with no gene match: 4. The germline V gene encodes CDR1 SQVTM and CDR2 ANQGSEA. CDR3 nucleotides: TGCAGCGTTGGGGGACAGGGGGCCCTCTACGAGCAGTACTTC. This gives the protein CSVGGQGALYEQYF.